Shown below are 9 T cell receptor beta chains from a single sample sequenced in a study of blood T cells in healthy people across ages. Combining a sample-barcoded 5' primer with a J-beta primer mix, a second PCR ran for 7 to 11 cycles. In TCRdb, the 5' RACE reads were re-called with MiXCR into one record per CDR3 protein. Among more than 1.4 million distinct CDR3 sequences listed, approximately 42% were seen once. The sequencing sample was made of blood. The receptors derive from a woman between 18 and 29 years old in good health.

The chain couples TRBV20-1 to TRBJ2-4; 9 nucleotides line up with TRBD2. With the DNA end fitting TRBJ2-7 better, the J assignment may be wrong. CDR1 and CDR2 from the germline V gene are DFQATT and SNEGSKA (reference sequence). The CDR3 is made up of 14 amino acids. The DNA of the CDR3 is TGCAGTGCTAGAGTAGGGGGAGCGGGGGGCGAGCAGTACTTC. Protein: CSARVGGAGGEQYF.

This clonotype showed up just a few times. The chain combines TRBV6-4 with TRBJ2-3; 13 nucleotides match TRBD2. With V trimmed by 5 bases and J by 5 bases, 13 bases remained unmatched. Germline CDR1 and CDR2: MRHNA and SNTAGT. The CDR3 runs to 18 residues. CDR3 residues: CASSSSAGTSGMGDTQYF. CDR3 bases: TGTGCCAGCAGTTCTTCTGCCGGGACTAGCGGGATGGGAGATACGCAGTATTTT.

As concerns this clonotype: Germline is not matched at one junction end, which may reflect a read error. The V gene is TRBV24-1, the J gene TRBJ2-5; D gene uncertain. The CDR3 sequence is 13 residues long. Germline CDR1 reads KGHDR; CDR2 reads SFDVKD. The CDR3 DNA reads TGTACCACCAGTGAGGTGGGTGTGGAGACCCAGTACTTC. Translated: CTTSEVGVETQYF.

This chain connects TRBV4-1 to TRBJ2-5, with unresolved D. Germline V CDR1 and CDR2: MGHRA, YSYEKL. Trimming took 1 base from V and 1 from J, leaving 10 bases between them. The CDR3 loop spans 15 amino acids. CDR3 nucleotides: TGCGCCAGCAGCCAAGGGAACAAGCGCCAAGAGACCCAGTACTTC. Protein product: CASSQGNKRQETQYF.

In this sample, this clonotype turned up many times. V usage is TRBV15 and J usage is TRBJ2-6, with D maybe TRBD2 (5 bases). Trimming took 9 bases from V and 0 from J, leaving 12 bases between them. The CDR3 is 15 residues long. Germline assignment: CDR1 LNHNV and CDR2 YYDKDF (reference sequence). In DNA, the CDR3 is TGTGCCACTACCGGGGTACTCTCTGGGGCCAACGTCCTGACTTTC. This codes for CATTGVLSGANVLTF.

V is TRBV5-6 and J is TRBJ1-1; D is perhaps TRBD1 (6 bases). This CDR3 is built from 15 residues. Trimming shortened V by 5 bases and J by 1 base, and 15 bases separated the two germline ends. CDR1 is SGHDT and CDR2 is YYEEEE in the germline V gene. The CDR3 loop reads CASSPGVGRNTEAFF. As DNA, the CDR3 is TGTGCCAGCAGTCCAGGGGTGGGGAGGAACACTGAAGCTTTCTTT.

The chain is built from TRBV7-2 and TRBJ2-6, with D possibly matching TRBD1 (6 bases). Germline values: CDR1 SGHTA, CDR2 FQGNSA. Trimming removed 8 bases from V and 2 bases from J, with 13 bases in between. This CDR3 has 15 amino acids. The CDR3 protein is CASCETGTGANVLTF. The CDR3 coding sequence is TGTGCCAGCTGCGAAACAGGGACTGGGGCCAACGTCCTGACTTTC.

Concerning this clonotype itself: One junction end disagrees with the germline gene, perhaps due to a read error. The genes are TRBV6-1 and TRBJ1-2; TRBD1 is a possible D gene (5 bases). Germline V gene data show CDR1 as MNHNS and CDR2 as SASEGT. The CDR3 runs 14 residues. The chain's CDR3 is CASSETEATYGCTF. The CDR3 bases are TGTGCCAGCAGTGAGACAGAAGCGACCTATGGCTGCACCTTC.

This clonotype has more than one count but fewer than ten. The V call is TRBV20-1, the J call TRBJ1-1; a weak D match, TRBD1 (5 bases). The CDR3 length is 13 residues. CDR1 is DFQATT and CDR2 is SNEGSKA in the germline V gene (reference sequence). The V and J ends lost 2 bases and 1 base respectively, with 8 bases between them. The CDR3 DNA is TGCAGTGCTAGATGGGGGGAGAACACTGAAGCTTTCTTT. It is translated as CSARWGENTEAFF.